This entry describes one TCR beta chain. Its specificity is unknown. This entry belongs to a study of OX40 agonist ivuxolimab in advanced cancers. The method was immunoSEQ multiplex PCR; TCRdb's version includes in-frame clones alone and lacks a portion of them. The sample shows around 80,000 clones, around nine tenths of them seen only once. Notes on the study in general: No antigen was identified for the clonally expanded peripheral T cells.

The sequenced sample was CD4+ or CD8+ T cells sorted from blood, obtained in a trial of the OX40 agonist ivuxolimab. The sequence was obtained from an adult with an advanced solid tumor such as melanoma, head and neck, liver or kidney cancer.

In nucleotides, the CDR3 is TGTGCCAGCAGTTACTCGGGGAGTGGGTCCTACGAGCAGTACTTC. Translated, it gives CASSYSGSGSYEQYF. The V and J genes are TRBV6-5 and TRBJ2-7; weak D call: TRBD2 (5 bases). Germline assignment: CDR1 MNHEY and CDR2 SVGAGI. Trimming cost V 0 bases and J 1 base, with 10 bases left between them. This CDR3 is built from 15 residues.